This TCR beta chain was observed in a study of post-analysis software for immune sequencing data. Concerning this clonotype: Antigen unknown.

Whole-study findings and limits: Samples made in the same batch grouped tightly together by F measure.

Unique molecular identifiers were present in the TCR beta cDNA libraries. One entry per CDR3 protein, called by TCRdb with MiXCR from the PCR reads. Of 380,000 or so distinct CDR3 sequences listed, around 37% are singletons. The sample comprised blood. The source of this sequence is a girl aged 5-17 years with multiple sclerosis.

DNA for the CDR3: TGTGCCAGCAGGAGGGACAGGGTCAACGAGCAGTACTTC. Translating it yields CASRRDRVNEQYF. The chain combines TRBV6-1 with TRBJ2-7; TRBD1 matches at 9 bases. This CDR3 has 13 amino acids. The V gene end was trimmed by 6 bases and the J gene end by 5 bases; junction bases not matched to a gene: 5. Germline values: CDR1 MNHNS, CDR2 SASEGT.